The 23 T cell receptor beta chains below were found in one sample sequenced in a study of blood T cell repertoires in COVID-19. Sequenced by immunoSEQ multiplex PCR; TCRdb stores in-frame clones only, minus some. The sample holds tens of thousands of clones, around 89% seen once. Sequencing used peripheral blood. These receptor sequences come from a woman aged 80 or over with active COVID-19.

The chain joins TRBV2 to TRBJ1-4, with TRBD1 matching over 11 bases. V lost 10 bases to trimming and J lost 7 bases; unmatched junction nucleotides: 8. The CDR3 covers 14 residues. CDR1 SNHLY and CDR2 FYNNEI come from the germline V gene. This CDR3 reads CATSGTGGAEKLFF. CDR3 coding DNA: TGTGCCACCTCCGGGACAGGGGGAGCTGAAAAACTGTTTTTT.

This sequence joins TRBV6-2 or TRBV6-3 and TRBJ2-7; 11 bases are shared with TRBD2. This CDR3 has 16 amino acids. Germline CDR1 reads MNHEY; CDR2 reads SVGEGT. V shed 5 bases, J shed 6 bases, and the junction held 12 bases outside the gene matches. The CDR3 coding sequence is TGTGCCAGCAGTCAACGACTAGCGGGACTTCAAGGCGAGCAGTACTTC. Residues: CASSQRLAGLQGEQYF.

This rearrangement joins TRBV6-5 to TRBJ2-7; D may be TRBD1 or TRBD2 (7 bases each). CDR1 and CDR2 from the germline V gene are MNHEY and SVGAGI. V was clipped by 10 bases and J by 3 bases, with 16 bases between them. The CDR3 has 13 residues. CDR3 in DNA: TGTGCCATCAGGGGGGGAGGACACTACGAGCAGTACTTC. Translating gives CAIRGGGHYEQYF.

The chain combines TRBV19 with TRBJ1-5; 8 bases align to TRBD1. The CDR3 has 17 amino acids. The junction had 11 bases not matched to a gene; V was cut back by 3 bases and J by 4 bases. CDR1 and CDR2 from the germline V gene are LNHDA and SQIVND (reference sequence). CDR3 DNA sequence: TGTGCCAGTAGTATCAGGGGGGGTTGGACAGGGAATCAGCCCCAGCATTTT. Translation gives CASSIRGGWTGNQPQHF.

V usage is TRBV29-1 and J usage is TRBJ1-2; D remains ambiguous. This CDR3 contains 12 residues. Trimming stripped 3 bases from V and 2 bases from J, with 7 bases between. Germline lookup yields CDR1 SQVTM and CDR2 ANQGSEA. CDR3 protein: CSVEGSNYGYTF. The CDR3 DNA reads TGCAGCGTTGAGGGCTCCAACTATGGCTACACCTTC.

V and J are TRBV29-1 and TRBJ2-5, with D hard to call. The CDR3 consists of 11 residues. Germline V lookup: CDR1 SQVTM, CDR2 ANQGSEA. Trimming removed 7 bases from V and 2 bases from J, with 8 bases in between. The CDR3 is CSGLAQETQYF. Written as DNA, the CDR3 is TGCAGCGGGCTGGCTCAAGAGACCCAGTACTTC.

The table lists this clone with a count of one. CDR3 in amino acids: CASSFLKGLGANVLTF. CDR3 coding DNA: TGTGCCAGCAGCTTCCTTAAGGGACTTGGGGCCAACGTCCTGACTTTC. V gene TRBV11-1 combines with J gene TRBJ2-6, with TRBD2 as a possible D gene (6 bases). Germline V gene lookup returns CDR1 SGHAT and CDR2 FQDESV (reference sequence). This CDR3 contains 16 residues. Trimming cost V 3 bases and J 3 bases, with 12 bases left between them.

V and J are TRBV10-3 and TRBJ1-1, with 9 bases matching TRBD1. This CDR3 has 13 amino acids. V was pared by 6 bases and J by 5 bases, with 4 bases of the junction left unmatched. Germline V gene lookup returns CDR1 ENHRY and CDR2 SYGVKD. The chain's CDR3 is CAIRGDRETEAFF. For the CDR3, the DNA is TGTGCCATCAGGGGGGACAGGGAAACTGAAGCTTTCTTT.

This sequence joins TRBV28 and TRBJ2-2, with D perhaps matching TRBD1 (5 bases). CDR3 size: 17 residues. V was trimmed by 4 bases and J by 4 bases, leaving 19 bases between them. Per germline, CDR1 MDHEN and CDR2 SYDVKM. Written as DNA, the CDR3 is TGTGCCAGCAGTTCCCCCGGGTATGGTGGGGCCACCGGGGAGCTGTTTTTT. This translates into CASSSPGYGGATGELFF.

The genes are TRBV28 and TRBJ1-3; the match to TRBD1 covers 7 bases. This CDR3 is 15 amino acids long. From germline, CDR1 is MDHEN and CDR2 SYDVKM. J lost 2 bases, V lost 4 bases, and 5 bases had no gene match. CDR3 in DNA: TGTGCCAGCAGTTCACAGGGGAAACCTGGAAACACCATATATTTT. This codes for CASSSQGKPGNTIYF.

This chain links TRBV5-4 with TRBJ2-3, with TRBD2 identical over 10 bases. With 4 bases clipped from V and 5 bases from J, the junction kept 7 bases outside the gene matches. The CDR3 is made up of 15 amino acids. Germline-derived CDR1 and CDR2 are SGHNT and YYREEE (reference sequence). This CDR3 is CASSVASGSEDTQYF. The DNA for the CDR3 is TGTGCCAGCAGCGTCGCTAGCGGGAGTGAAGATACGCAGTATTTT.

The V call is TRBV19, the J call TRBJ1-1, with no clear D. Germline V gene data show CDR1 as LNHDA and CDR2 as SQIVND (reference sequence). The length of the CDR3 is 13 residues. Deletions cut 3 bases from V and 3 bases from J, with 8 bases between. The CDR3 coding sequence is TGTGCCAGTAGTATCATTCCAGACACTGAAGCTTTCTTT. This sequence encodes CASSIIPDTEAFF. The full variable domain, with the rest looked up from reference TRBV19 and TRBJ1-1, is DGGITQSPKYLFRKEGQNVTLSCEQNLNHDAMYWYRQDPGQGLRLIYYSQIVNDFQKGDIAEGYSVSREKKESFPLTVTSAQKNPTAFYLCASSIIPDTEAFFGQGTRLTVV.

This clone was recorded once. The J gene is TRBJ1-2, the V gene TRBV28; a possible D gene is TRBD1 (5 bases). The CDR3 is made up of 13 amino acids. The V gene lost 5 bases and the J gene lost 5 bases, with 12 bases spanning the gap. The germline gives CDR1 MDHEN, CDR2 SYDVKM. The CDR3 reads CASSTQGLYGYTF. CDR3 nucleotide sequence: TGTGCCAGCAGTACTCAGGGTTTGTATGGCTACACCTTC.

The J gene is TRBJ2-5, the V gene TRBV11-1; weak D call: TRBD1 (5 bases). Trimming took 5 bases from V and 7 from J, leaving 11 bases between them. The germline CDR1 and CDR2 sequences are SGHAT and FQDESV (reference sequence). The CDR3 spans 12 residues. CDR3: CASSPPQGTQYF. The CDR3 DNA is TGTGCCAGCAGCCCGCCTCAGGGGACCCAGTACTTC.

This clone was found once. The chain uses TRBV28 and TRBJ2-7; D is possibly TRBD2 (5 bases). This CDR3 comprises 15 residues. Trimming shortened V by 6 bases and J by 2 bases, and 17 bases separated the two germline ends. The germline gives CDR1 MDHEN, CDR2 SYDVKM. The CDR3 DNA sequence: TGTGCCAGCAGCCCCCGTCTGAGCGGAGCCTACGAGCAGTACTTC. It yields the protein CASSPRLSGAYEQYF.

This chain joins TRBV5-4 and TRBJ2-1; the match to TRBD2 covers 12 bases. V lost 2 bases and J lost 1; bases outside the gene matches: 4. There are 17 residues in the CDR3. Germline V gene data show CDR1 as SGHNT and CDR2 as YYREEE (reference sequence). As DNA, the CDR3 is TGTGCCAGCAGCTTCTCTAGCGGGAGGGAATCCTACAATGAGCAGTTCTTC. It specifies CASSFSSGRESYNEQFF.

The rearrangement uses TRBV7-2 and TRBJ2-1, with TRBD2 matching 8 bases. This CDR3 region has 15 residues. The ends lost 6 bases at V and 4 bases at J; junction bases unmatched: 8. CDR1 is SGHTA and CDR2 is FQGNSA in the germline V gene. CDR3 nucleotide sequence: TGTGCCAGCAGAGAACGGACTAGCAGATACAATGAGCAGTTCTTC. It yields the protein CASRERTSRYNEQFF. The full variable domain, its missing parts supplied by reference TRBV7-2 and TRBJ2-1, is GAGVSQSPSNKVTEKGKDVELRCDPISGHTALYWYRQSLGQGLEFLIYFQGNSAPDKSGLPSDRFSAERTGGSVSTLTIQRTQQEDSAVYLCASRERTSRYNEQFFGPGTRLTVL.

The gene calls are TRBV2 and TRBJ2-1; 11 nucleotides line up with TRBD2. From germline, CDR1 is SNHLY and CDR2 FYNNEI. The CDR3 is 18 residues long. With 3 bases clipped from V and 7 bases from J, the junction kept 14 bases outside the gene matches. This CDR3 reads CASSDGPWASGRSNEQFF. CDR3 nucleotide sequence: TGTGCCAGCAGTGACGGACCTTGGGCTAGCGGGAGGTCAAATGAGCAGTTCTTC.

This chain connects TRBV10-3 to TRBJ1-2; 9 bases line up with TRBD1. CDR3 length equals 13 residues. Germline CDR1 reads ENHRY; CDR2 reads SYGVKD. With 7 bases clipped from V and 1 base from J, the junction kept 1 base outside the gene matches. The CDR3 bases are TGTGCCATCAAGACAGGGGGTAACTATGGCTACACCTTC. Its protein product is CAIKTGGNYGYTF.

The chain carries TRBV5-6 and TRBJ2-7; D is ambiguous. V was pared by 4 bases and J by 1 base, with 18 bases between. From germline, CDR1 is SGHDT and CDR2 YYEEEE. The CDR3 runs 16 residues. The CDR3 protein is CASSRLGSGSSYEQYF. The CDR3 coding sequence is TGTGCCAGCAGCCGCTTGGGTTCAGGTTCTTCCTACGAGCAGTACTTC.

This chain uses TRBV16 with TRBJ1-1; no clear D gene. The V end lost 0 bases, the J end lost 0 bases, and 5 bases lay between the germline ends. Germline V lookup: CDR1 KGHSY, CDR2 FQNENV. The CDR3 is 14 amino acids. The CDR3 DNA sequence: TGTGCCAGCAGCCAATCTAGTCTGAACACTGAAGCTTTCTTT. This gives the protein CASSQSSLNTEAFF.

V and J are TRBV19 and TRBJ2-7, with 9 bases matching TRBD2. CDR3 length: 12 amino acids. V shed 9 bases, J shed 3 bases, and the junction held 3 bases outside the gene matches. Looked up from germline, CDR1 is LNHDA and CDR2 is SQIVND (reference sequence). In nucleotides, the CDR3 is TGTGCCAGGCGGGGGGGGGACTACGAGCAGTACTTC. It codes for CARRGGDYEQYF. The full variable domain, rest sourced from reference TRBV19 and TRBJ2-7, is DGGITQSPKYLFRKEGQNVTLSCEQNLNHDAMYWYRQDPGQGLRLIYYSQIVNDFQKGDIAEGYSVSREKKESFPLTVTSAQKNPTAFYLCARRGGDYEQYFGPGTRLTVT.

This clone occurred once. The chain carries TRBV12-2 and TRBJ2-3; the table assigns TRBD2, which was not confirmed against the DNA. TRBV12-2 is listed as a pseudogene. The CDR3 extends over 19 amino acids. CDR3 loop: CASRHGWLAGGSPTDTQYF. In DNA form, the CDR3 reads TGTGCAAGTCGCCACGGGTGGCTAGCGGGAGGATCCCCCACAGATACGCAGTATTTT.